The entry below gives a single T cell receptor (beta chain) sequence along with its context. Antigen unknown. The CDR3 consists of 12 residues. Between the trimmed V and J ends, which lost 5 bases and 11 bases, there was a span of 10 bases. Each patient went into thyroid surgery without having received any treatment. The sample belongs to a study of metastatic and nonmetastatic thyroid tumors. Across the study: Repertoires from malignant and benign thyroid patients were compared across blood and tumor or nodule tissue. Points from the study as a whole: Malignant thyroid tumors reportedly exceeded benign nodules significantly in TCR beta diversity, with the difference appearing in blood and tumor.

From the PCR reads, TCRdb re-called clones with MiXCR. The sample includes more than 25,000 clones, about 20% of them seen just once. The chain uses TRBV12-3 or TRBV12-4 and TRBJ1-6, with D hard to call. Source material: blood. The sequence was obtained from a male donor with papillary thyroid cancer or a benign thyroid nodule (not recorded which). Some clones in this sample may be carry-over from other donors' samples. CDR3 DNA sequence: TGTGCCAGCAGTGTCGTTAGGACACCCCTCCACTTT. It codes for CASSVVRTPLHF.